The 2 T cell receptor beta chains listed next were all sequenced from one sample in a study of T cells in Graves' hyperthyroidism and ophthalmopathy (dated by TCRdb to between 2018 and 2020). The library was made by multiplex PCR. Sequencing instrument: Illumina HiSeq 2000. The TCR beta CDR3 regions were amplified from the RNA transcripts. A first-round RT-PCR of the TCR CDR3 used the HTBI primer set with the Qiagen OneStep RT-PCR kit. TCRdb reprocessed the public reads (quality trimming at Q25 with fastp, clone calling with MiXCR) and kept in-frame beta chains. Rows with one shared CDR3 protein collapse into an entry with the most common genes and DNA. The sample table contains roughly 520,000 distinct CDR3 sequences; only one count was recorded for approximately 24% of them. The biggest ten clones account for about 10% of the sample. Sequenced sample: blood. The source of these receptors is a woman aged 25 to 45 with Graves' ophthalmopathy.

The chain employs TRBV11-2 and TRBJ2-5; TRBD2 aligns across 16 bases. The CDR3 is 18 amino acids. Germline V gene sequence: CDR1 SGHAT, CDR2 FQNNGV. The V segment lost 6 bases and the J segment 5 bases; nucleotides outside the gene matches: 12. CDR3 region: CASSTKGLAGGWRETQYF. In nucleotides, the CDR3 is TGTGCCAGCAGTACCAAGGGACTAGCGGGAGGGTGGCGGGAGACCCAGTACTTC.

This clonotype was seen at least ten times. The chain employs TRBV19 and TRBJ1-2, with 10 bases identical to TRBD1. In germline, CDR1 is LNHDA, CDR2 SQIVND (reference sequence). Trimming cost V 4 bases and J 5 bases; bases outside gene matches: 4. The CDR3 runs 14 residues. CDR3 in amino acids: CASSTGQGDYGYTF. Here the CDR3 DNA reads TGTGCCAGTAGTACAGGACAGGGGGATTATGGCTACACCTTC.